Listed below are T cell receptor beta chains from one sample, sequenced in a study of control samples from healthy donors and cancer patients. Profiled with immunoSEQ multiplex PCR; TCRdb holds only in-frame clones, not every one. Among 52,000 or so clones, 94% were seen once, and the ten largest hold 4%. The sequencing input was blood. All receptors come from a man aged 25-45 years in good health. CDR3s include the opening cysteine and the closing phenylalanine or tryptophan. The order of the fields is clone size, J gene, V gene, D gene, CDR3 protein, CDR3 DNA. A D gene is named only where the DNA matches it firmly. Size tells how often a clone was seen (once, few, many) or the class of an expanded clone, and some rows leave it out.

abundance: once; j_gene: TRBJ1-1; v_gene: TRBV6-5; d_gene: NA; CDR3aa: CAVGGANTMNTEAFF; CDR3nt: TGTGCAGTCGGGGGAGCCAATACTATGAACACTGAAGCTTTCTTT
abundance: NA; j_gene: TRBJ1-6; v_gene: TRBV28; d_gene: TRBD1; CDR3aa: CASSSQGSYNSPLHF; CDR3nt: TGTGCCAGCAGTTCACAGGGGTCCTATAATTCACCCCTCCACTTT
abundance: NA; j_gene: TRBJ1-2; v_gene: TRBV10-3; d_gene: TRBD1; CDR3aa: CAITGGQGLGYTF; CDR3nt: TGTGCCATCACAGGGGGACAGGGGCTTGGCTACACCTTC
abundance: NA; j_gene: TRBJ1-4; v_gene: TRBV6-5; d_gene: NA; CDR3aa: CASSSYRADNEKLFF; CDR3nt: TGTGCCAGCAGTTCCTACAGGGCGGATAATGAAAAACTGTTTTTT
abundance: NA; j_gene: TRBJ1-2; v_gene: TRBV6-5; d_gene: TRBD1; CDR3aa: CAAGRAGGIFYGYTF; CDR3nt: TGTGCCGCCGGGAGGGCAGGGGGCATATTCTATGGCTACACCTTC
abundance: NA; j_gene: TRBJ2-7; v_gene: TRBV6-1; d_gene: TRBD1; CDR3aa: CASSEAGQGPSEQYF; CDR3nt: TGTGCCAGCAGTGAAGCGGGACAGGGCCCATCCGAGCAGTACTTC
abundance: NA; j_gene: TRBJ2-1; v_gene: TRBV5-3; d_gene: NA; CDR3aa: CARSGRLHNEQFF; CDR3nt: TGTGCCAGAAGCGGACGACTACACAATGAGCAGTTCTTC
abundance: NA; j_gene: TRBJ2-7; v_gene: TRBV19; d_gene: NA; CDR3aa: CASSTVGTYEQYF; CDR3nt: TGTGCCAGTAGTACGGTCGGAACCTACGAGCAGTACTTC
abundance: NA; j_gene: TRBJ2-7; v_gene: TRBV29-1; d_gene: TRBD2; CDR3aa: CSVGPSGTLYEQYF; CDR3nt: TGCAGCGTCGGGCCCAGCGGGACCCTATACGAGCAGTACTTC
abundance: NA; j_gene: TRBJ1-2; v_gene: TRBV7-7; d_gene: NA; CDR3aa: CASSALPGNDYGYTF; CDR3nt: TGTGCCAGCAGCGCTCTCCCCGGGAATGACTATGGCTACACCTTC
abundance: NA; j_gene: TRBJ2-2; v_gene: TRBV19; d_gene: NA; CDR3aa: CASSIGSAGELFF; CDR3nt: TGTGCCAGTAGTATCGGTTCCGCCGGGGAGCTGTTTTTT
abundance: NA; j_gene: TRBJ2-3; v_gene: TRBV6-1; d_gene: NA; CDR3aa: CASSEAAYTDTQYF; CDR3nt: TGTGCCAGCAGTGAAGCGGCATACACAGATACGCAGTATTTT
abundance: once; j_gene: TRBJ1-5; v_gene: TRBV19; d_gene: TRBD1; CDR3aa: CASNRGTVGAQPQHF; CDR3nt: TGTGCCAGTAACCGGGGGACAGTGGGGGCTCAGCCCCAGCATTTT
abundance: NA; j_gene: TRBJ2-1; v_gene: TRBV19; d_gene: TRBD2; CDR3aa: CASSIVSGRAGGEQFF; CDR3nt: TGTGCCAGTAGTATAGTTAGCGGGAGGGCCGGCGGTGAGCAGTTCTTC
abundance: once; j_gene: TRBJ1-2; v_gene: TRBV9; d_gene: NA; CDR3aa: CASSVLGGDSYGDYTF; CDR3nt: TGTGCCAGCAGCGTACTAGGTGGGGACTCCTATGGTGACTACACCTTC
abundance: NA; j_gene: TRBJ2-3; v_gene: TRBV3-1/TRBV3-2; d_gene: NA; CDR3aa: CASSPGLFADTQYF; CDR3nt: TGTGCCAGCAGCCCCGGACTGTTCGCAGATACGCAGTATTTT
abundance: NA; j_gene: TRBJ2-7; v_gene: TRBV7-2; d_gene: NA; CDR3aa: CASSLDARAYEQYF; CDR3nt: TGTGCCAGCAGCTTAGACGCCAGAGCCTACGAGCAGTACTTC
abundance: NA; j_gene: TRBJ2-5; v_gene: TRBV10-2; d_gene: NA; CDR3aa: CASSEISGQETQYF; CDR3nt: TGCGCCAGCAGTGAGATTAGCGGCCAAGAGACCCAGTACTTC
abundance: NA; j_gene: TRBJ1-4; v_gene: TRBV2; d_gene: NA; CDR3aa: CAAEGGRANEKLFF; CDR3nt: TGTGCCGCCGAGGGGGGGCGAGCTAATGAAAAACTGTTTTTT
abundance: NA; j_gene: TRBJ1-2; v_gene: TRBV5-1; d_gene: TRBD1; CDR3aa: CASSLTGEYGYTF; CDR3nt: TGCGCCAGCAGCCTTACAGGGGAGTATGGCTACACCTTC
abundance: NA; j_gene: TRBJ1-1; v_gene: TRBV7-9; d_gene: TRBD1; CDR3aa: CASSLLGQGALRSTEAFF; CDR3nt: TGTGCCAGCAGCTTACTGGGACAGGGGGCGTTAAGATCCACTGAAGCTTTCTTT
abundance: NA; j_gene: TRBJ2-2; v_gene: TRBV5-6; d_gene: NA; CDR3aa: CATRSGANTGELFF; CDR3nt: TGTGCCACCCGCTCGGGCGCGAACACCGGGGAGCTGTTTTTT
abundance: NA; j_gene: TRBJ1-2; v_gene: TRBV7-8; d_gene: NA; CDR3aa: CASSLEPGVNYGYTF; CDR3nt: TGTGCCAGCAGCTTAGAGCCGGGGGTGAACTATGGCTACACCTTC
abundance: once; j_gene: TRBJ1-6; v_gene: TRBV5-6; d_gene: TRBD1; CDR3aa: CASTLGGFGQAILPLHF; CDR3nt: TGTGCCAGCACCCTTGGGGGGTTTGGACAGGCAATATTACCCCTCCACTTT
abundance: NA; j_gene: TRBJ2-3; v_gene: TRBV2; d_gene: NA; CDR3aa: CASSEWLPQNKIDTQYF; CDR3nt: TGTGCCAGCAGTGAGTGGCTTCCCCAGAACAAAATAGATACGCAGTATTTT
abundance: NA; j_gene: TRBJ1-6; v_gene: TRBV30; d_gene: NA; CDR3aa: CAWTRDGRGSPLHF; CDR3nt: TGTGCCTGGACCCGGGACGGACGAGGATCACCCCTCCACTTT
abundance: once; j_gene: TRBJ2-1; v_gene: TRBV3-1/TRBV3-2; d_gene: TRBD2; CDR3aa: CASAGETYNEQFF; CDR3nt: TGTGCCAGCGCGGGAGAAACTTACAATGAGCAGTTCTTC
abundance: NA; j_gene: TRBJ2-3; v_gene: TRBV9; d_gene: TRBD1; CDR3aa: CASSVEGQGGDTQYF; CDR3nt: TGTGCCAGCAGCGTAGAAGGACAGGGGGGAGATACGCAGTATTTT
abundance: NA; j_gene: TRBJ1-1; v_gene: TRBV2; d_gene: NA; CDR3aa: CASSSWGLYTEAFF; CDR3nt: TGTGCCAGCAGTTCGTGGGGGCTCTACACTGAAGCTTTCTTT
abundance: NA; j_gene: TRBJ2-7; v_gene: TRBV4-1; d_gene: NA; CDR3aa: CASSQRPTYEQYF; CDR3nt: TGCGCCAGCAGCCAACGGCCAACCTACGAGCAGTACTTC
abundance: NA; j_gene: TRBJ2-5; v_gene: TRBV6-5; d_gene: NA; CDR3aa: CASSQRETQYF; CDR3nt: TGTGCCAGCAGTCAAAGGGAGACCCAGTACTTC
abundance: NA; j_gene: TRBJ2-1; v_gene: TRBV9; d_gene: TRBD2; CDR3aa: CASSVDRAGVYNEQFF; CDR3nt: TGTGCCAGCAGCGTAGATCGAGCGGGAGTCTACAATGAGCAGTTCTTC
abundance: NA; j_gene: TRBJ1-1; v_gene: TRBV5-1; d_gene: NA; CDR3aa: CASSSKPTTLYEAFF; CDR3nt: TGCGCCAGCAGCTCCAAACCGACAACCCTCTATGAAGCTTTCTTT
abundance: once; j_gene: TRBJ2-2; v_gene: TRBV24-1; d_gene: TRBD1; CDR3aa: CATSDLQGDTGELFF; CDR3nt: TGTGCCACCAGTGATTTACAGGGGGACACCGGGGAGCTGTTTTTT
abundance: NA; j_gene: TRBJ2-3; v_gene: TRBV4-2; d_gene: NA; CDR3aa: CASSHPGTREVKYF; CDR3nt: TGTGCCAGCAGCCACCCCGGGACCCGAGAAGTGAAGTATTTT
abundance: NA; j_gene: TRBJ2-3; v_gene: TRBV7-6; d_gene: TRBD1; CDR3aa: CASSDGQGTDTQYF; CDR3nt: TGTGCCAGCAGCGACGGACAGGGCACAGATACGCAGTATTTT
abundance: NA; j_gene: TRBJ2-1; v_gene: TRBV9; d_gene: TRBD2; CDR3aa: CASSPSGGAGQFF; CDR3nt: TGTGCCAGCAGCCCTAGCGGGGGGGCCGGGCAGTTCTTC
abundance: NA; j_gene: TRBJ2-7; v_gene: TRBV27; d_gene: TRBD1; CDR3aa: CASSTGQGRLAGTSHEQYF; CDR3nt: TGTGCCAGCAGTACGGGACAGGGCCGGCTGGCGGGAACATCCCACGAGCAGTACTTC
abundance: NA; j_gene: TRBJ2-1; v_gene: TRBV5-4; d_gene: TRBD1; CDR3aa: CASSLGQGAGEQFF; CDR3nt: TGTGCCAGCAGCTTGGGACAGGGGGCCGGGGAGCAGTTCTTC
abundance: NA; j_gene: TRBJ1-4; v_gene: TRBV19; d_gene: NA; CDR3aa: CASSIDLMAEANEKLFF; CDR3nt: TGTGCCAGTAGTATAGATCTAATGGCAGAAGCAAATGAAAAACTGTTTTTT
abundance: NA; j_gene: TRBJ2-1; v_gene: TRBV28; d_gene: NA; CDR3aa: CASSWRPGRGRNEQFF; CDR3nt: TGTGCCAGCAGTTGGCGCCCGGGTCGGGGACGCAATGAGCAGTTCTTC
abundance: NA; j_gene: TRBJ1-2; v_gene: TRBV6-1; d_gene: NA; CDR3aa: CASSEEGFRYGYTF; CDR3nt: TGTGCCAGCAGTGAAGAGGGCTTTAGATATGGCTACACCTTC
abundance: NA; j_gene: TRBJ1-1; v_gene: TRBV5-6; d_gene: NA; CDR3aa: CASSSGQPNTEAFF; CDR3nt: TGTGCCAGCAGCTCAGGACAGCCGAACACTGAAGCTTTCTTT
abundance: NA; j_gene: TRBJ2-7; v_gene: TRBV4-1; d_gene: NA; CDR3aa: CASSQVVGATYEQYF; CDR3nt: TGCGCCAGCAGCCAAGTAGTAGGCGCAACCTACGAGCAGTACTTC
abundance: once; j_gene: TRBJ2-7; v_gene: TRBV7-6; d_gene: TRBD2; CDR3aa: CASSTGLAGEQYF; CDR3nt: TGTGCCAGCAGCACCGGACTAGCAGGCGAGCAGTACTTC
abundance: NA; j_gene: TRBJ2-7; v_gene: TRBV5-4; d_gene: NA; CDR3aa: CASSLQRGSSYEQYF; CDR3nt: TGTGCCAGCAGCTTGCAAAGGGGGAGCTCCTACGAGCAGTACTTC
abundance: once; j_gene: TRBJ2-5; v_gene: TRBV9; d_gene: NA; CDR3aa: CASSVNSGAQETQYF; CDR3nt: TGTGCCAGCAGCGTGAACAGTGGGGCCCAAGAGACCCAGTACTTC
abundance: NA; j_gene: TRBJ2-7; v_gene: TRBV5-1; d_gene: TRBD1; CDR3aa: CASSLGWGQGVYEQYF; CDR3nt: TGCGCCAGCAGCTTGGGATGGGGACAGGGTGTCTACGAGCAGTACTTC
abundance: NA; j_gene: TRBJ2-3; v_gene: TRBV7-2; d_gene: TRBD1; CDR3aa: CASSSGTGDLAVNF; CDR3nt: TGTGCCAGCAGCTCCGGGACAGGGGATCTAGCAGTGAATTTT
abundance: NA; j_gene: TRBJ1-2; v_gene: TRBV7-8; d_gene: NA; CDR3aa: CASSLDPGVRGYTF; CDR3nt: TGTGCCAGCAGCTTAGATCCAGGGGTTCGGGGCTACACCTTC
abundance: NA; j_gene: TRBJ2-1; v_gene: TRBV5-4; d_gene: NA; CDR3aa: CASSWENRYNEQFF; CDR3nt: TGTGCCAGCAGCTGGGAAAACAGGTACAATGAGCAGTTCTTC
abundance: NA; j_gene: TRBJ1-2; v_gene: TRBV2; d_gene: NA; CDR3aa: CASRLQGDYGYTF; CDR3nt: TGTGCCAGCAGACTACAGGGTGACTATGGCTACACCTTC